This is a list of T cell receptor beta chains from one sample in a study of blood T cell repertoires in COVID-19. Using immunoSEQ multiplex PCR, the repertoire was profiled, and TCRdb retains in-frame clones only, with some absent. The sample has about 380,000 clones; roughly 87% are singletons. The source material was PBMCs or T cells enriched from blood (not recorded which). These TCRs come from a woman in her twenties or thirties who had recovered from COVID-19. CDR3s include the opening cysteine and the closing phenylalanine or tryptophan. D genes are given only for firm matches. Only part of the rows carry a size: once, few, many, or a class if the clone is expanded.

d_gene	v_gene	j_gene	abundance	CDR3aa	CDR3nt
-	TRBV3-1/TRBV3-2	TRBJ1-2	few	CASSQEAGSGGYTF	TGTGCCAGCAGCCAAGAGGCAGGGTCTGGTGGCTACACCTTC
TRBD1	TRBV7-2	TRBJ1-2	once	CASSPRTGDGYTF	TGTGCCAGCAGCCCCAGGACAGGGGATGGCTACACCTTC
-	TRBV6-5	TRBJ2-7	-	CASSYSLNTPGEQYF	TGTGCCAGCAGTTACTCTCTGAACACCCCGGGAGAGCAGTACTTC
TRBD2	TRBV11-2	TRBJ2-5	-	CASSLTSEETQYF	TGTGCCAGCAGCTTGACTAGCGAGGAGACCCAGTACTTC
-	TRBV19	TRBJ2-2	-	CASRPGTLNTGELFF	TGTGCCAGTAGACCCGGGACACTGAACACCGGGGAGCTGTTTTTT
-	TRBV19	TRBJ1-5	few	CASSEQRNQPQHF	TGTGCCAGTAGTGAACAACGCAATCAGCCCCAGCATTTT
-	TRBV20-1	TRBJ2-3	-	CSASFPLPRGTDTQYF	TGCAGTGCTAGTTTTCCGCTCCCGCGCGGCACAGATACGCAGTATTTT
-	TRBV21-1	TRBJ1-3	once	CASSWAAAGNTIYF	TGTGCCAGCAGCTGGGCAGCAGCTGGAAACACCATATATTTT
TRBD1	TRBV28	TRBJ2-7	-	CASSRTGARLYYEQYF	TGTGCCAGCAGCCGAACAGGGGCACGCTTATACTACGAGCAGTACTTC
TRBD1	TRBV11-2	TRBJ1-1	-	CASSSRQGGYEAFF	TGTGCCAGCAGCTCCCGACAGGGGGGGTATGAAGCTTTCTTT
TRBD1	TRBV27	TRBJ1-2	-	CASSLLGTGEVHTF	TGTGCCAGCAGTTTATTGGGGACAGGGGAGGTCCACACCTTC
TRBD1	TRBV13	TRBJ2-3	-	CASSIYGQEHTDTQYF	TGTGCCAGCAGCATATACGGACAGGAGCACACAGATACGCAGTATTTT
-	TRBV11-2	TRBJ2-7	-	CASSPISRDFGSSYEQYF	TGTGCCAGCAGCCCCATCTCCCGGGACTTTGGAAGCTCCTACGAGCAGTACTTC
-	TRBV15	TRBJ2-5	-	CATSRVLGGQETQYF	TGTGCCACCAGCAGAGTACTCGGGGGTCAGGAGACCCAGTACTTC
-	TRBV10-3	TRBJ2-6	-	CAISGQEGANVLTF	TGTGCCATCAGCGGCCAGGAAGGGGCCAACGTCCTGACTTTC
-	TRBV29-1	TRBJ1-2	-	CSVDRSGYGYTF	TGCAGCGTTGATAGAAGCGGCTATGGCTACACCTTC
TRBD2	TRBV18	TRBJ2-2	-	CASSPRAGVLNTGELFF	TGTGCCAGCTCACCACGGGCGGGAGTGTTGAACACCGGGGAGCTGTTTTTT
-	TRBV29-1	TRBJ1-4	-	CSARRDDEKLFF	TGCAGCGCACGCCGGGATGATGAAAAACTGTTTTTT
-	TRBV3-1/TRBV3-2	TRBJ1-5	-	CASSQDTTHQPQHF	TGTGCCAGCAGCCAAGATACTACTCATCAGCCCCAGCATTTT
-	TRBV19	TRBJ1-5	-	CASSNRVNQPQHF	TGTGCCAGTAGTAACAGAGTCAATCAGCCCCAGCATTTT
-	TRBV30	TRBJ1-4	once	CAWTVAGINEKLFF	TGTGCCTGGACGGTGGCAGGGATAAATGAAAAACTGTTTTTT
TRBD2	TRBV18	TRBJ2-3	-	CASSEAGGTDTQYF	TGTGCCAGCTCAGAAGCGGGAGGCACAGATACGCAGTATTTT
-	TRBV7-3	TRBJ2-3	-	CASSLIHLGGDTQYF	TGTGCCAGCAGCTTAATACACCTCGGGGGAGATACGCAGTATTTT
TRBD1	TRBV2	TRBJ1-5	-	CASSHGNRGSSNQPQHF	TGTGCCAGCAGCCACGGGAACAGGGGAAGTAGCAATCAGCCCCAGCATTTT
TRBD2	TRBV27	TRBJ2-7	-	CASSLDGRGYYEQYF	TGTGCCAGCAGTTTGGACGGGAGGGGCTACTACGAGCAGTACTTC
-	TRBV5-4	TRBJ2-7	few	CASSSQGTYEQYF	TGTGCCAGCAGCTCGCAGGGTACCTACGAGCAGTACTTC
TRBD2	TRBV7-6	TRBJ2-2	-	CASRAEIAGSTGELFF	TGTGCCAGCAGGGCGGAGATAGCGGGATCCACCGGGGAGCTGTTTTTT
-	TRBV5-1	TRBJ1-4	-	CASSWGEDEKLFF	TGCGCCAGCAGTTGGGGGGAGGATGAAAAACTGTTTTTT
TRBD2	TRBV7-2	TRBJ2-1	-	CASSLTSGGVSNEQFF	TGTGCCAGCAGCTTAACTAGCGGGGGGGTTAGCAATGAGCAGTTCTTC
-	TRBV27	TRBJ1-1	-	CASSLAVDFEAFF	TGTGCCAGCAGTTTAGCAGTGGACTTTGAAGCTTTCTTT
TRBD1	TRBV5-1	TRBJ1-1	-	CASSASGQPGTEAFF	TGCGCCAGCAGCGCCTCGGGACAGCCGGGGACTGAAGCTTTCTTT
TRBD2	TRBV24-1	TRBJ2-3	few	CATSEGGLAGDTDTQYF	TGTGCCACCAGTGAGGGGGGGCTAGCGGGAGATACAGATACGCAGTATTTT
-	TRBV4-1	TRBJ1-4	-	CASSKQHRDDEKLFF	TGCGCCAGCAGCAAACAGCACAGGGATGATGAAAAACTGTTTTTT
-	TRBV12-3/TRBV12-4	TRBJ1-2	-	CASSQGLLGYTF	TGTGCCAGCAGTCAGGGACTTTTGGGCTACACCTTC
TRBD2	TRBV2	TRBJ2-5	-	CASRLAGGGRWTQYF	TGTGCCAGCAGATTAGCGGGAGGGGGGCGATGGACCCAGTACTTC
-	TRBV5-6	TRBJ1-3	-	CASSLKTGRSGNTIYF	TGTGCCAGCAGCTTAAAGACAGGCCGCTCTGGAAACACCATATATTTT
-	TRBV19	TRBJ1-2	few	CASSIWSLEHGYTF	TGTGCCAGTAGTATATGGAGTCTGGAGCATGGCTACACCTTC
TRBD1	TRBV5-1	TRBJ1-2	-	CASSLVGQGATGYTF	TGCGCCAGCAGCTTGGTGGGACAGGGGGCGACTGGCTACACCTTC
TRBD1	TRBV6-4	TRBJ1-6	-	CASRPQGAGSPLHF	TGTGCCAGCAGACCACAGGGGGCAGGGTCACCCCTCCACTTT
TRBD1	TRBV5-1	TRBJ2-7	-	CASSPAYSGQNYEQYF	TGCGCCAGCAGCCCGGCGTATTCGGGACAGAACTACGAGCAGTACTTC
TRBD1	TRBV19	TRBJ1-1	once	CASSTSDRVNTEAFF	TGTGCCAGTAGTACCTCGGACAGGGTTAACACTGAAGCTTTCTTT
TRBD1	TRBV6-5	TRBJ1-1	-	CASSYEPGQGGSSAFF	TGTGCCAGCAGTTACGAACCGGGACAGGGGGGGTCTTCGGCTTTCTTT
-	TRBV7-9	TRBJ1-2	-	CASSLVEVAHGYTF	TGTGCCAGCAGCTTAGTCGAGGTGGCGCATGGCTACACCTTC
TRBD1	TRBV2	TRBJ2-7	-	CASGELMGQGNHEQYF	TGTGCCAGCGGTGAATTAATGGGACAGGGCAATCACGAGCAGTACTTC